Listed here are 6 T cell receptor beta chains from one sample, sequenced in a study of T-cell memory formation after mild COVID-19. TCRdb recomputed calls from the 5' RACE reads with MiXCR, one row per CDR3 protein. The repertoire includes about 400,000 distinct CDR3 sequences, roughly 15% of them detected once, and 20% to 25% sits in the top ten. The sequenced sample consisted of PBMCs or a T cell subset sorted from them (not recorded which). The receptors were sampled from a man younger than 35 who had mild COVID-19 (a few samples of this study predate the infection). Cell type and time point are not known.

In its sample, this clonotype was seen a few times. The chain links TRBV6-2 or TRBV6-3 to TRBJ2-3; the D gene could be TRBD1 or TRBD2 (5 bases each). Looked up from germline, CDR1 is MNHEY and CDR2 is SVGEGT. The CDR3 runs 16 residues. V gave up 0 bases and J gave up 5 bases, with 15 bases separating them. The CDR3 reads CASSYSRLRGVDTQYF. The CDR3 bases are TGTGCCAGCAGTTACTCGCGGTTGAGGGGCGTAGATACGCAGTATTTT.

This clonotype was detected only a few times. This chain connects TRBV7-9 to TRBJ1-1; D not resolved. Germline V gives CDR1 SEHNR, CDR2 FQNEAQ (reference sequence). The CDR3 covers 16 residues. V lost 0 bases to trimming and J lost 1 base, with 12 bases between them. The CDR3 sequence: CASSLAGVKWNTEAFF. The CDR3 DNA sequence: TGTGCCAGCAGCTTAGCTGGTGTTAAGTGGAACACTGAAGCTTTCTTT.

This clonotype was recorded many times. V and J are TRBV11-2 and TRBJ2-2; 7 bases match TRBD2. Per germline, CDR1 SGHAT and CDR2 FQNNGV. The V gene end was trimmed by 5 bases and the J gene end by 0 bases; junction bases not matched to a gene: 6. This CDR3 comprises 16 residues. The chain's CDR3 is CASSMQAGTNTGELFF. The DNA for the CDR3 is TGTGCCAGCAGCATGCAAGCGGGGACGAACACCGGGGAGCTGTTTTTT.

V gene TRBV11-1 combines with J gene TRBJ2-7; perhaps TRBD2 as D (5 bases). Germline CDR1 and CDR2: SGHAT and FQDESV (reference sequence). The length of the CDR3 is 13 residues. V lost 3 bases, J lost 3 bases, and 9 bases lay in between. In nucleotides, the CDR3 is TGTGCCAGCAGCTTGGGAGAGAACTACGAGCAGTACTTC. It codes for CASSLGENYEQYF.

The sample holds a few counts of this clonotype. The chain uses TRBV6-2 or TRBV6-3 and TRBJ2-1, with D possibly TRBD1 on 6 matching bases. This CDR3 comprises 13 residues. Trimming stripped 7 bases from V and 2 bases from J, with 9 bases between. The germline gives CDR1 MNHEY, CDR2 SVGEGT. CDR3 bases: TGTGCCAGCAAGGGGACAACCTACAATGAGCAGTTCTTC. Its protein is CASKGTTYNEQFF.

In DNA, the CDR3 is TGCGCCAGCAGCCGGGACTTTAGCAATCAGCCCCAGCATTTT. This gives the protein CASSRDFSNQPQHF. The chain joins TRBV4-1 to TRBJ1-5; a weak D match, TRBD1 (5 bases). Looked up from germline, CDR1 is MGHRA and CDR2 is YSYEKL. With 4 bases removed from V and 0 bases from J, the gap between germline ends came to 7 bases. The CDR3 sequence is 14 residues long.